This T cell receptor beta chain was retrieved from a study of blood T cells in healthy people across ages. This clonotype appeared a few times. Next came a second PCR, run for about 7 to 12 cycles, which used a sample-barcoded 5' primer along with a J-beta primer mix. In TCRdb, the 5' RACE reads were re-called with MiXCR into one record per CDR3 protein. Seen here are over 1,200,000 distinct CDR3 sequences, 59% observed once, and the top ten hold 6.5% to 8.5%. The CDR3 is made up of 15 amino acids. Germline V lookup: CDR1 MGHDK, CDR2 SYGVNS. With 6 bases clipped from V and 5 bases from J, the junction kept 12 bases outside the gene matches.

The TCR sequence derives from a man younger than 35 in good health. Specimen: blood. V and J are TRBV25-1 and TRBJ2-7; 8 nucleotides agree with TRBD1. CDR3 loop: CASRPLGAGGNEQYF. CDR3 DNA: TGTGCCAGCAGACCCTTGGGGGCAGGGGGCAACGAGCAGTACTTC.